This T cell receptor beta chain was retrieved from a study of shared clonotypes between healthy human individuals. Study conclusions and caveats: Larger richness was generally estimated for naive than memory subsets.

This clone was counted a single time. What it binds is not known. Germline-derived CDR1 and CDR2 are LNHDA and SQIVND (reference sequence). The CDR3 spans 17 residues. The V and J ends lost 7 bases and 0 bases respectively, with 16 bases between them. Sequencing used immunoSEQ multiplex PCR; TCRdb keeps in-frame clones, though not all of them. The sample contains about 1 million clones, 65% to 75% of which appear only once. This chain joins TRBV19 and TRBJ2-6; a weak D match, TRBD1 (8 bases). Specimen: memory CD4+ T cells sorted from blood. Subset in this sample: CD45RA-negative fraction. The TCR was taken from a young man in good health. The CDR3: CASIQGGPNSGANVLTF. CDR3 coding DNA: TGTGCCAGTATACAGGGGGGGCCTAACTCTGGGGCCAACGTCCTGACTTTC.